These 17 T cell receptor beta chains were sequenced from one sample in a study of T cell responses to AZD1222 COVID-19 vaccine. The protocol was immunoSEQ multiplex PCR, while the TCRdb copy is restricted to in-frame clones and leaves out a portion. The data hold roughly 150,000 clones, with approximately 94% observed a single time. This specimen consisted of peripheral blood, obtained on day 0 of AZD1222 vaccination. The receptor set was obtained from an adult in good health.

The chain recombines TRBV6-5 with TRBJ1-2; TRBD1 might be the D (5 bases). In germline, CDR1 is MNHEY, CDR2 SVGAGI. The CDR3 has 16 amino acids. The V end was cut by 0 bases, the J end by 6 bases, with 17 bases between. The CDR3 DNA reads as TGTGCCAGCAGTTACTCAAGCCAGCGGGGGACCCATGGCTACACCTTC. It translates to CASSYSSQRGTHGYTF.

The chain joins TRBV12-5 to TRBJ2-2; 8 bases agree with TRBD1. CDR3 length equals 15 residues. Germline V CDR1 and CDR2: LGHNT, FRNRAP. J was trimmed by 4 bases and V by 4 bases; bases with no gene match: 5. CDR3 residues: CASGSGQGSTGELFF. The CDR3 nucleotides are TGTGCTAGTGGTTCCGGACAGGGAAGCACCGGGGAGCTGTTTTTT.

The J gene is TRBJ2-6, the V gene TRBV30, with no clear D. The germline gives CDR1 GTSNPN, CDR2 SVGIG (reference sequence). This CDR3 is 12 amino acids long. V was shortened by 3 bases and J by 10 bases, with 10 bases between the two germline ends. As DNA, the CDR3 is TGTGCCTGGAGGGAAAGGGTAAACGTCCTGACTTTC. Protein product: CAWRERVNVLTF.

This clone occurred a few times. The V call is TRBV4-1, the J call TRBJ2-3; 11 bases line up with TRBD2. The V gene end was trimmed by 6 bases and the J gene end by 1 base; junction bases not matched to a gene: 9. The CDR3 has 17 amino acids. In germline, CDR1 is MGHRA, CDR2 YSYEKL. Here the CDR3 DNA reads TGCGCCAGCAGTACTAGCGGGAGTGGGGACGGCACAGATACGCAGTATTTT. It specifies CASSTSGSGDGTDTQYF.

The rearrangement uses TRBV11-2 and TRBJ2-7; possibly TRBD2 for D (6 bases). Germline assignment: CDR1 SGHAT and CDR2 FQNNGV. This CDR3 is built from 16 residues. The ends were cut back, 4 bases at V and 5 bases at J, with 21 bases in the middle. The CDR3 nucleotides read TGTGCCAGCAGCTACTCGGGGGAGCGGAGTGGAGACGAGCAGTACTTC. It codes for CASSYSGERSGDEQYF. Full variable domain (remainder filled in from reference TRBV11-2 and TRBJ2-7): EAGVAQSPRYKIIEKRQSVAFWCNPISGHATLYWYQQILGQGPKLLIQFQNNGVVDDSQLPKDRFSAERLKGVDSTLKIQPAKLEDSAVYLCASSYSGERSGDEQYFGPGTRLTVT.

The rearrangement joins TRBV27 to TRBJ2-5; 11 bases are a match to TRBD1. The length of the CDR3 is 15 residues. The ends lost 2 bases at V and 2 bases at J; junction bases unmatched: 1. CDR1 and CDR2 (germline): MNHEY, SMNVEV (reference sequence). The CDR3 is CASSLRDRGQETQYF. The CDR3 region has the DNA TGTGCCAGCAGTTTAAGGGACAGGGGGCAAGAGACCCAGTACTTC.

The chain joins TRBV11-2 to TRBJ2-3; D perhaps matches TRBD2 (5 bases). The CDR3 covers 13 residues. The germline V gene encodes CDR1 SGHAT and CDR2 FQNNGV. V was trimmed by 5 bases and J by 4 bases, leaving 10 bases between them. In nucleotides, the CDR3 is TGTGCCAGCAGCCGGGATTTGGCAGATACGCAGTATTTT. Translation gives CASSRDLADTQYF.

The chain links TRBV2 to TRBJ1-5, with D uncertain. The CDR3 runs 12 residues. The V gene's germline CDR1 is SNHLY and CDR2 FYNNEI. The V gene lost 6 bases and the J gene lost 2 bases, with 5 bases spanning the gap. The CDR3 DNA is TGTGCCAGCAGCAGAGGCAATCAGCCCCAGCATTTT. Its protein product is CASSRGNQPQHF.

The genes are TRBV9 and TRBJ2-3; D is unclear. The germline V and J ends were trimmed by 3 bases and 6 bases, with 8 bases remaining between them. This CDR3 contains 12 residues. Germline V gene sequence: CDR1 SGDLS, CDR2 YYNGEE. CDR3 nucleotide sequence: TGTGCCAGCAGCGCCAACGTGGATACGCAGTATTTT. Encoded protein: CASSANVDTQYF.

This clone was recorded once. CDR3 in DNA: TGTGCCAGCAGTTACCTCTTGGGTATGAACACTGAAGCTTTCTTT. This translates into CASSYLLGMNTEAFF. The V call is TRBV6-2 or TRBV6-3, the J call TRBJ1-1; D gene ambiguous. This CDR3 region has 15 residues. CDR1 and CDR2 (germline): MNHEY, SVGEGT. With 2 bases removed from V and 0 bases from J, the gap between germline ends came to 10 bases.

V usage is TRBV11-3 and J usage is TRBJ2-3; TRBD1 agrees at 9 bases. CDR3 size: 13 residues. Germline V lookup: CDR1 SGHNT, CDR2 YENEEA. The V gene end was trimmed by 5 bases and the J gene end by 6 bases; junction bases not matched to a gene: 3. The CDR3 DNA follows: TGTGCCAGCAGCAGACAGGGGGGGGATACGCAGTATTTT. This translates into CASSRQGGDTQYF.

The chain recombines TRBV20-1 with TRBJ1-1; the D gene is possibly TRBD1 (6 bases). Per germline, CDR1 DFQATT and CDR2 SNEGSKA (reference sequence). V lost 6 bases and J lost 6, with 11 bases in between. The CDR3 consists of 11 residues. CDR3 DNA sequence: TGCAGTGCAAGCGACAGGCCTGAAGCTTTCTTT. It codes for CSASDRPEAFF.

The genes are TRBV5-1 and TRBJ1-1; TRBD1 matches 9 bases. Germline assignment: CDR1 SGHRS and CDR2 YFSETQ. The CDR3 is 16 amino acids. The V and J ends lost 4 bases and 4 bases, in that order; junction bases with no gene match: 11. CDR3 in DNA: TGCGCCAGCAGCCCTGGACTCGGACAGGGGTCCACTGAAGCTTTCTTT. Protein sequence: CASSPGLGQGSTEAFF.

CDR3 sequence: CASRPEREDTQYF. The CDR3 bases are TGTGCCAGCAGACCGGAACGGGAAGATACGCAGTATTTT. V and J are TRBV6-1 and TRBJ2-3, with D possibly TRBD2 on 5 matching bases. V lost 6 bases, J lost 5 bases, and 12 bases lay in between. CDR1 is MNHNS and CDR2 is SASEGT in the germline V gene. The CDR3 runs to 13 residues.

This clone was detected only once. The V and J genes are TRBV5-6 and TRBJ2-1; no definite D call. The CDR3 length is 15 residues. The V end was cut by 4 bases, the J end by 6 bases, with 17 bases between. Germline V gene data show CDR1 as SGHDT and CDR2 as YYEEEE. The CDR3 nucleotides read TGTGCCAGCAGCCCCCTGGGTGGCGCCGGCAATGAGCAGTTCTTC. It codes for CASSPLGGAGNEQFF.

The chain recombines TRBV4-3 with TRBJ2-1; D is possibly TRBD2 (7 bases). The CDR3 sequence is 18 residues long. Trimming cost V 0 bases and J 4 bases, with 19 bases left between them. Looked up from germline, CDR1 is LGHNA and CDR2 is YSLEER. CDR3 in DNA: TGCGCCAGCAGCCAAGACGGGGGAGGGACAAGACCTTACAATGAGCAGTTCTTC. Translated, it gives CASSQDGGGTRPYNEQFF.

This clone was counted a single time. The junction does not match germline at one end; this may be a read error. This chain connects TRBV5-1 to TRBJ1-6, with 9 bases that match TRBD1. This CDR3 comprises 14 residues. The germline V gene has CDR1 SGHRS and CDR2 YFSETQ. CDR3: CASRLGQGGSPLHF. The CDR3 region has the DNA TGCGCCAGCAGATTGGGACAGGGAGGTTCACCCCTCCACTTT.